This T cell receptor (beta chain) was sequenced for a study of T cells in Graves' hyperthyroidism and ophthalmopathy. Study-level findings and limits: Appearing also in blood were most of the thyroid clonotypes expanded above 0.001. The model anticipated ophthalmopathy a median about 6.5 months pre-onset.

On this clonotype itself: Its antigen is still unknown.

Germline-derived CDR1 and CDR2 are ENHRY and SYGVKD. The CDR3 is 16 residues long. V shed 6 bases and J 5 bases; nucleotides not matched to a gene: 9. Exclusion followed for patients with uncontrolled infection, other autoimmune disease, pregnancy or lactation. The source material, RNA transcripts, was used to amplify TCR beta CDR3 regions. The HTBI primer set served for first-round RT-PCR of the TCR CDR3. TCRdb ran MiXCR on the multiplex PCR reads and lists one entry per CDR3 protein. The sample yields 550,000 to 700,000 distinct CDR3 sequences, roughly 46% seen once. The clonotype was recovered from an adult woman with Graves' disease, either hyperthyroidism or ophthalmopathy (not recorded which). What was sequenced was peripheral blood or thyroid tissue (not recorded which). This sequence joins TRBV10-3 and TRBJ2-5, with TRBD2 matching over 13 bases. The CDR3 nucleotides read TGTGCCATCAGGCCCGGGACTAGCGGGAAGGAGGAGACCCAGTACTTC. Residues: CAIRPGTSGKEETQYF.